A single sample is the source of the 26 T cell receptor beta chains below, sequenced in a study of regulatory T cells in long-lasting Graves disease. Time point reported: newly diagnosed GD, antithyroid drugs for less than 3 months. Extracted PBMC RNA gave rise to the TCR library. Library construction for TCR beta used iRepertoire HTBI primers and Arm-PCR of CDR3 regions. In TCRdb, the multiplex PCR reads were re-called with MiXCR into one record per CDR3 protein. The sample yields about 530,000 distinct CDR3 sequences, approximately 16% seen once. This same sample was also part of a study on T cells in Graves' hyperthyroidism and ophthalmopathy.

Sequencing used peripheral blood mononuclear cells (PBMCs), obtained at new diagnosis, from a patient treated with antithyroid drugs. These receptors were obtained from a middle-aged woman with Graves disease.

There are many counts of this clonotype. CDR3 in DNA: TGTGCCAGCAGCCCGGGCCAGGCTAGCACAGATACGCAGTATTTT. Its translation is CASSPGQASTDTQYF. This sequence joins TRBV11-2 and TRBJ2-3; D is undetermined. V gave up 5 bases and J gave up 0 bases, with 12 bases separating them. The CDR3 extends over 15 amino acids. The V gene's germline CDR1 is SGHAT and CDR2 FQNNGV. The complete variable domain, with remaining parts taken from reference TRBV11-2 and TRBJ2-3, reads EAGVAQSPRYKIIEKRQSVAFWCNPISGHATLYWYQQILGQGPKLLIQFQNNGVVDDSQLPKDRFSAERLKGVDSTLKIQPAKLEDSAVYLCASSPGQASTDTQYFGPGTRLTVL.

Many counts were recorded for this clonotype. This chain connects TRBV9 to TRBJ2-3; the match to TRBD2 covers 11 bases. The CDR3 is 17 amino acids. With V trimmed by 3 bases and J by 0 bases, 6 bases remained unmatched. Germline CDR1 reads SGDLS; CDR2 reads YYNGEE. The CDR3 nucleotides are TGTGCCAGCAGCGGACTAGCGGGGTTGCCTAGCACAGATACGCAGTATTTT. Amino acid sequence: CASSGLAGLPSTDTQYF.

About this clonotype: A much more abundant neighbour one base away suggests this may be a read error. The V gene is TRBV7-2, the J gene TRBJ2-2; D perhaps matches TRBD2 (6 bases). The V gene's germline CDR1 is SGHTA and CDR2 FQGNSA. Trimming shortened V by 7 bases and J by 2 bases, and 14 bases separated the two germline ends. There are 15 residues in the CDR3. CDR3 sequence: CASTAGPFNTGELFF. The CDR3 bases are TGTGCCAGCACCGCGGGACCTTTCAACACCGGGGAGCTGTTTTTT.

About this clonotype itself: A much larger clone lies one base from this, so it may be a read error. The chain has TRBV7-2 and TRBJ2-4; 9 bases fit TRBD2. Germline CDR1 SGHTA, CDR2 FQGNSA. This CDR3 comprises 13 residues. DNA for the CDR3: TGTGCCAGCAGCCGCGGGGGGGCCAGAGAGCAGTCCTTC. This gives the protein CASSRGGAREQSF.

In its sample, this clonotype was seen many times. This sequence joins TRBV12-3 or TRBV12-4 and TRBJ1-4; 7 nucleotides agree with TRBD1. CDR3 length: 16 amino acids. Trimming took 5 bases from V and 0 from J; bases not matched to a gene: 6. CDR3 in DNA: TGTGCCAGCAGTCCCGCAGGGGGAGCAACTAATGAAAAACTGTTTTTT. This encodes CASSPAGGATNEKLFF.

Ten or more counts support this clonotype. This chain links TRBV2 with TRBJ2-3; 8 nucleotides line up with TRBD2. Per germline, CDR1 SNHLY and CDR2 FYNNEI. The CDR3 runs to 17 residues. The V gene end was trimmed by 7 bases and the J gene end by 5 bases; junction bases not matched to a gene: 17. CDR3 DNA sequence: TGTGCCAGCACCCTAGATGGGACGGGGGGGCTGGAAGATACGCAGTATTTT. Protein: CASTLDGTGGLEDTQYF.

The chain couples TRBV9 to TRBJ2-2; TRBD2 agrees at 11 bases. Germline-derived CDR1 and CDR2 are SGDLS and YYNGEE. With 2 bases clipped from V and 6 bases from J, the junction kept 9 bases outside the gene matches. This CDR3 has 17 amino acids. The CDR3 here is CASSVTSLSGGAGELFF. In DNA, the CDR3 is TGTGCCAGCAGCGTTACCTCTCTTAGCGGGGGGGCCGGGGAGCTGTTTTTT.

This rearrangement joins TRBV15 to TRBJ2-7; 8 bases line up with TRBD1. The CDR3 is made up of 14 amino acids. Germline CDR1 and CDR2: LNHNV and YYDKDF (reference sequence). The ends lost 9 bases at V and 2 bases at J; junction bases unmatched: 9. The CDR3 DNA reads as TGTGCCACTGAACCCGACAGGGGAACCTACGAGCAGTACTTC. Protein sequence: CATEPDRGTYEQYF.

The gene calls are TRBV19 and TRBJ1-5; no definite D call. The CDR3 has 14 amino acids. Looked up from germline, CDR1 is LNHDA and CDR2 is SQIVND (reference sequence). The V and J ends lost 3 bases and 4 bases respectively, with 10 bases between them. In DNA form, the CDR3 reads TGTGCCAGTAGTATTATGTATGGGAATCAGCCCCAGCATTTT. Protein: CASSIMYGNQPQHF.

In its sample, this clonotype was seen many times. This chain joins TRBV28 and TRBJ2-7, with D possibly being TRBD2 (6 bases). CDR1 and CDR2 from the germline V gene are MDHEN and SYDVKM. Trimming took off 6 bases at V and 5 bases at J, with 14 bases between the two ends. The CDR3 totals 13 residues. DNA of the CDR3: TGTGCCAGCAGACTTCAGGGAGGCAACGAGCAGTACTTC. Its protein is CASRLQGGNEQYF.

J is TRBJ1-6 and V is TRBV30; 10 bases line up with TRBD1. The germline CDR1 and CDR2 sequences are GTSNPN and SVGIG (reference sequence). V was pared by 3 bases and J by 12 bases, with 20 bases of the junction left unmatched. There are 18 residues in the CDR3. The CDR3 DNA reads TGTGCCTGGAGGTATTATTCAGGGGGGACAGGGGAGATGAGACCCCTCCACTTT. It encodes CAWRYYSGGTGEMRPLHF.

The V gene is TRBV7-9, the J gene TRBJ1-6, with D tentatively TRBD1 (6 bases). Germline loops: CDR1 SEHNR, CDR2 FQNEAQ (reference sequence). V lost 6 bases and J lost 9, with 18 bases in between. There are 15 residues in the CDR3. Here the CDR3 DNA reads TGTGCCAGCAGGCTAGGCTCGGGGGGCGCTTCACCCCTCCACTTT. Amino acid sequence: CASRLGSGGASPLHF.

This clonotype occurred a few times. The chain employs TRBV20-1 and TRBJ2-7, with 14 positions matching TRBD2. The junction had 9 bases not matched to a gene; V was cut back by 6 bases and J by 2 bases. The CDR3 totals 16 residues. Germline CDR1 reads DFQATT; CDR2 reads SNEGSKA (reference sequence). The CDR3 DNA sequence: TGCAGTGCCCGGGGACTAGCGGGGGCAAATGCCTACGAGCAGTACTTC. Protein sequence: CSARGLAGANAYEQYF.

In the case of this clonotype: Possible read error: a much larger clone is one base away. The J gene is TRBJ1-2, the V gene TRBV2; D is unclear. Between the trimmed V and J ends, which lost 0 bases and 1 base, there was a span of 3 bases. The CDR3 has 13 residues. CDR1 and CDR2 (germline): SNHLY, FYNNEI. CDR3 nucleotide sequence: TGTGCCAGCAGTGAAGCGCTTAACTATGGCTACACCTTC. Its translation is CASSEALNYGYTF. The full variable domain, rest sourced from reference TRBV2 and TRBJ1-2, is EPEVTQTPSHQVTQMGQEVILRCVPISNHLYFYWYRQILGQKVEFLVSFYNNEISEKSEIFDDQFSVERPDGSNFTLKIRSTKLEDSAMYFCASSEALNYGYTFGSGTRLTVV.

As concerns this clonotype: Just one base apart from a much larger clone, this may be a read error. The chain is built from TRBV6-1 and TRBJ2-1; no clear D. The CDR3 runs 15 residues. Germline CDR1 and CDR2: MNHNS and SASEGT. This CDR3 is CASSGSAGWLDEQLF. CDR3 nucleotide sequence: TGTGCCAGCAGTGGTTCGGCAGGATGGTTGGATGAGCAGCTCTTC.

This clonotype appeared many times. The rearrangement uses TRBV18 and TRBJ2-2, with 7 positions matching TRBD1. Unmatched junction bases numbered 11, after V lost 4 bases and J lost 3 bases. This CDR3 region has 17 residues. Germline lookup yields CDR1 KGHSH and CDR2 LQKENI. CDR3 in amino acids: CASSLLPGQSYTGELFF. CDR3 DNA: TGTGCCAGCTCACTCCTCCCGGGACAGAGCTACACCGGGGAGCTGTTTTTT.

This chain joins TRBV2 and TRBJ2-6; D ambiguous. The CDR3 totals 14 residues. Trimming took off 7 bases at V and 0 bases at J, with 7 bases between the two ends. The germline V gene has CDR1 SNHLY and CDR2 FYNNEI. CDR3 DNA: TGTGCCAGCAAGTTCGACTCTGGGGCCAACGTCCTGACTTTC. This gives the protein CASKFDSGANVLTF. Supplemented by reference TRBV2 and TRBJ2-6, the full variable domain reads EPEVTQTPSHQVTQMGQEVILRCVPISNHLYFYWYRQILGQKVEFLVSFYNNEISEKSEIFDDQFSVERPDGSNFTLKIRSTKLEDSAMYFCASKFDSGANVLTFGAGSRLTVL.

The chain uses TRBV6-2 or TRBV6-3 and TRBJ2-3, with 12 nucleotides matching TRBD2. After removal of 5 bases from V and 6 bases from J, the junction contained 6 bases not matched to a gene. CDR1 and CDR2 (germline): MNHEY, SVGEGT. This CDR3 region has 15 residues. The CDR3 region is CASSVLAGGPDTQYF. As DNA, the CDR3 is TGTGCCAGCAGTGTTCTAGCGGGGGGGCCCGATACGCAGTATTTT.

This clonotype showed up many times. The chain joins TRBV9 to TRBJ2-7, with 9 bases fitting TRBD1. V was clipped by 3 bases and J by 5 bases; unmatched bases: 6. CDR3 size: 14 residues. Looked up from germline, CDR1 is SGDLS and CDR2 is YYNGEE. This chain's CDR3 is CASSARQGGDEQYF. The DNA for the CDR3 is TGTGCCAGCAGCGCGAGACAGGGGGGAGACGAGCAGTACTTC.

This clonotype was counted ten times or more. The chain carries TRBV11-2 and TRBJ2-7, with 9 bases lining up with TRBD2. The V segment lost 5 bases and the J segment 2 bases; nucleotides outside the gene matches: 7. The CDR3 length is 15 residues. Germline V lookup: CDR1 SGHAT, CDR2 FQNNGV. CDR3 sequence reads: CASSPSGGGAYEQYF. As DNA, the CDR3 is TGTGCCAGCAGCCCTTCGGGCGGGGGGGCCTACGAGCAGTACTTC.

V and J are TRBV5-1 and TRBJ1-1; D is perhaps TRBD1 (5 bases). Trimming left V 0 bases short and J 4 bases short, with 13 bases between. The CDR3 length is 15 residues. Germline assignment: CDR1 SGHRS and CDR2 YFSETQ. CDR3 DNA sequence: TGCGCCAGCAGCTTGGCGGAGACGGGGGGCACTGAAGCTTTCTTT. It codes for CASSLAETGGTEAFF.

This rearrangement joins TRBV12-3 or TRBV12-4 to TRBJ1-1, with D perhaps matching TRBD1 (5 bases). The CDR3 has 13 residues. V lost 5 bases, J lost 6 bases, and 13 bases lay in between. The CDR3, as DNA: TGTGCCAGCAGTCCCCCGGGGGGGGCTGAAGCTTTCTTT. Encoded protein: CASSPPGGAEAFF.

This clonotype was recorded at least ten times. The chain uses TRBV5-1 and TRBJ2-7; 7 bases match TRBD2. The junction had 9 bases not matched to a gene; V was cut back by 4 bases and J by 2 bases. Germline CDR1 and CDR2: SGHRS and YFSETQ. This CDR3 is built from 15 residues. The CDR3 sequence is CASSVELGGTYEQYF. The CDR3 DNA reads as TGCGCCAGCAGCGTTGAATTGGGGGGGACCTACGAGCAGTACTTC.

This clonotype was seen many times. V usage is TRBV12-3 or TRBV12-4 and J usage is TRBJ2-3; D uncertain. CDR3 size: 11 residues. Deletions cut 5 bases from V and 8 bases from J, with 8 bases between. In DNA form, the CDR3 reads TGTGCCAGCAGTCGGAGAGCTACGCAGTATTTT. It translates to CASSRRATQYF.

There are many counts of this clonotype. The rearrangement links TRBV29-1 to TRBJ1-1; D not certain. The CDR3 contains 10 residues. Germline CDR1 is SQVTM and CDR2 is ANQGSEA. Trimming pared 7 bases from V and 4 bases from J, leaving 7 bases between. The CDR3 loop reads CSGRSTEAFF. The CDR3 DNA is TGCAGCGGGCGGAGCACTGAAGCTTTCTTT.

The rearrangement links TRBV6-9 to TRBJ2-1; the match to TRBD2 covers 13 bases. Looked up from germline, CDR1 is MNHGY and CDR2 is SVAAGI. CDR3 size: 16 residues. V lost 3 bases to trimming and J lost 10 bases; unmatched junction nucleotides: 9. In DNA, the CDR3 is TGTGCCAGCAGTTACGGAACTAGCGGGGGGGCCAGGGAGCAGTTCTTC. This translates into CASSYGTSGGAREQFF.